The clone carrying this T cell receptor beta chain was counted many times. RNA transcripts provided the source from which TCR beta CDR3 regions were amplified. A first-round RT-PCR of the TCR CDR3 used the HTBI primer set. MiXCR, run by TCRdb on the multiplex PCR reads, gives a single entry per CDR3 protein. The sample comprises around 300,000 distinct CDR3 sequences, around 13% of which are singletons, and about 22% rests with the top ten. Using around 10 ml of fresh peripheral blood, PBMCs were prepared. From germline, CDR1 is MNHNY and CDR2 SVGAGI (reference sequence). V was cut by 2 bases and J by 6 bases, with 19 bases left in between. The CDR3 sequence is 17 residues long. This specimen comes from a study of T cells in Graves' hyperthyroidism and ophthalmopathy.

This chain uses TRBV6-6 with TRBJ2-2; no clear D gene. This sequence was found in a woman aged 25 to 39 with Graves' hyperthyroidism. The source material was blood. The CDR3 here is CASSYPGQALGPGELFF. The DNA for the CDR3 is TGTGCCAGCAGTTACCCCGGGCAGGCCCTGGGTCCCGGGGAGCTGTTTTTT.